These T cell receptor beta chains were read from a single sample in a study of blood T cells in healthy people across ages. TCRdb recomputed calls from the 5' RACE reads with MiXCR, one row per CDR3 protein. Of about 650,000 distinct CDR3 sequences in the sample, approximately 31% are singletons; the top ten hold 15%. The sequencing input was blood. Receptors were obtained from a woman of 80 years or more in good health. Both conserved end residues are part of each CDR3. D genes are given only for firm matches. Expanded clones get a size class; other rows say once, few or many, or leave the size out.

clone_size: few; d_call: .; j_call: TRBJ2-1; v_call: TRBV9; cdr3_aa: CASSVDRKYEQFF; cdr3_nt: TGTGCCAGCAGCGTAGACAGGAAATACGAGCAGTTCTTC
clone_size: many; d_call: .; j_call: TRBJ2-3; v_call: TRBV2; cdr3_aa: CASSAQAPTTDTQYF; cdr3_nt: TGTGCCAGCAGTGCTCAGGCCCCAACCACAGATACGCAGTATTTT
clone_size: many; d_call: TRBD1; j_call: TRBJ2-1; v_call: TRBV5-1; cdr3_aa: CASILGTGTYNEQFF; cdr3_nt: TGCGCCAGCATCCTAGGGACAGGGACATACAATGAGCAGTTCTTC
clone_size: many; d_call: TRBD2; j_call: TRBJ2-7; v_call: TRBV6-5; cdr3_aa: CASRRRGAFAEQYF; cdr3_nt: TGTGCCAGCAGAAGGCGGGGGGCCTTTGCCGAGCAGTACTTC
clone_size: many; d_call: .; j_call: TRBJ1-2; v_call: TRBV5-1; cdr3_aa: CASSPTVGSNYGYTF; cdr3_nt: TGCGCCAGCAGCCCTACTGTAGGATCTAACTATGGCTACACCTTC
clone_size: many; d_call: .; j_call: TRBJ2-1; v_call: TRBV7-9; cdr3_aa: CASSLRSGGPRNEQFF; cdr3_nt: TGTGCCAGCAGCTTGAGATCCGGGGGGCCGAGGAATGAGCAGTTCTTC
clone_size: .; d_call: .; j_call: TRBJ1-1; v_call: TRBV6-2/TRBV6-3; cdr3_aa: CASRQGFGEAFF; cdr3_nt: TGTGCCAGCAGGCAGGGGTTTGGGGAAGCTTTCTTT
clone_size: many; d_call: .; j_call: TRBJ2-3; v_call: TRBV12-3/TRBV12-4; cdr3_aa: CASSFTQIATDTQYF; cdr3_nt: TGTGCCAGCAGTTTTACGCAAATTGCCACAGATACGCAGTATTTT
clone_size: many; d_call: TRBD1; j_call: TRBJ2-3; v_call: TRBV12-3/TRBV12-4; cdr3_aa: CASSVGTGTGDTQYF; cdr3_nt: TGTGCCAGCAGTGTCGGGACAGGGACGGGCGATACGCAGTATTTT
clone_size: .; d_call: TRBD2; j_call: TRBJ2-1; v_call: TRBV20-1; cdr3_aa: CSASSSGGRNEQFF; cdr3_nt: TGCAGTGCTAGCTCCAGCGGGGGGCGCAATGAGCAGTTCTTC
clone_size: many; d_call: .; j_call: TRBJ2-3; v_call: TRBV7-9; cdr3_aa: CASSMFREQYF; cdr3_nt: TGTGCCAGCAGCATGTTTCGGGAGCAGTATTTT
clone_size: .; d_call: .; j_call: TRBJ2-7; v_call: TRBV7-2; cdr3_aa: CASSITGTTAYEQYF; cdr3_nt: TGTGCCAGCAGCATAACCGGGACGACAGCCTACGAGCAGTACTTC
clone_size: many; d_call: TRBD2; j_call: TRBJ2-1; v_call: TRBV27; cdr3_aa: CASREIAGGRNEQFF; cdr3_nt: TGTGCCAGCAGAGAAATAGCGGGGGGCCGGAATGAGCAGTTCTTC